A single sample is the source of the 12 T cell receptor beta chains below, sequenced in a study of cytomegalovirus exposure and HLA in healthy donors. 60 Vbeta and 13 Jbeta primers were used in PCR. Sequencing used immunoSEQ multiplex PCR; TCRdb keeps in-frame clones, though not all of them. The sample yields some 160,000 clones, about 75% seen once. Material for sequencing was PBMCs. These receptors were obtained from a man in his sixties in good health and CMV-seronegative.

The chain links TRBV6-1 to TRBJ1-3; 8 nucleotides agree with TRBD1. J lost 1 base, V lost 3 bases, and 8 bases had no gene match. Germline loops: CDR1 MNHNS, CDR2 SASEGT. This CDR3 is 17 amino acids long. Here the CDR3 DNA reads TGTGCCAGCAGTGATCCCCGACAGGGGAGTTCTGGAAACACCATATATTTT. This translates into CASSDPRQGSSGNTIYF.

J is TRBJ1-5 and V is TRBV7-2; tentative D call: TRBD1 (5 bases). Between the trimmed V and J ends, which lost 2 bases and 3 bases, there was a span of 17 bases. The CDR3 spans 17 residues. CDR1 SGHTA and CDR2 FQGNSA come from the germline V gene. CDR3: CASSLFGIGASNQPQHF. In DNA, the CDR3 is TGTGCCAGCAGCTTATTCGGTATAGGGGCTTCCAATCAGCCCCAGCATTTT.

This clone was observed a handful of times. The rearrangement uses TRBV2 and TRBJ2-1; 11 bases are a match to TRBD2. The V gene's germline CDR1 is SNHLY and CDR2 FYNNEI. This CDR3 comprises 14 residues. The J segment lost 8 bases and the V segment lost 7 bases, leaving 7 bases of the junction unmatched. In DNA form, the CDR3 reads TGTGCCAGCACGATAGCGGGAGGGATGGATGAGCAGTTCTTC. It is translated as CASTIAGGMDEQFF.

J is TRBJ2-5 and V is TRBV11-1; D not resolved. The CDR3 totals 11 residues. Germline assignment: CDR1 SGHAT and CDR2 FQDESV (reference sequence). Between the trimmed V and J ends, which lost 4 bases and 3 bases, there was a span of 3 bases. CDR3 residues: CASSYKETQYF. CDR3 DNA sequence: TGTGCCAGCAGCTACAAAGAGACCCAGTACTTC.

The CDR3 sequence: CASSLGLSHYGYTF. The CDR3 DNA reads TGTGCCAGCAGCCTCGGACTATCTCACTATGGCTACACCTTC. The chain couples TRBV2 to TRBJ1-2; D unclear. The CDR3 length is 14 residues. V was shortened by 6 bases and J by 3 bases, with 14 bases between the two germline ends. Germline CDR1 is SNHLY and CDR2 is FYNNEI.

This sequence joins TRBV10-1 and TRBJ1-4; D is unresolved. Germline V gene sequence: CDR1 WNHNN, CDR2 SYGVQD (reference sequence). This CDR3 region has 14 residues. Between the trimmed V and J ends, which lost 3 bases and 7 bases, there was a span of 12 bases. CDR3: CASSEGGRPEKLFF. CDR3 in DNA: TGCGCCAGCAGTGAAGGCGGGAGGCCTGAAAAACTGTTTTTT.

This chain links TRBV29-1 with TRBJ2-7, with D maybe TRBD1 (5 bases). The germline gives CDR1 SQVTM, CDR2 ANQGSEA. Trimming removed 3 bases at V and 6 bases at J, with 12 bases between. CDR3 length: 12 amino acids. The CDR3 sequence is CSVEGRDREQYF. CDR3 nucleotides: TGCAGCGTTGAGGGCAGGGATCGCGAGCAGTACTTC.

This clone has only one observation. V gene TRBV30 combines with J gene TRBJ1-1; the match to TRBD1 covers 9 bases. Germline V gives CDR1 GTSNPN, CDR2 SVGIG (reference sequence). Trimming cost V 5 bases and J 5 bases; bases outside gene matches: 3. CDR3 length: 12 amino acids. DNA for the CDR3: TGTGCCTGGGGACAGGGGTCTACTGAAGCTTTCTTT. Its translation: CAWGQGSTEAFF.

This chain links TRBV5-1 with TRBJ2-5; a possible D gene is TRBD2 (6 bases). The V gene's germline CDR1 is SGHRS and CDR2 YFSETQ. V lost 4 bases to trimming and J lost 5 bases, with 18 bases between them. The CDR3 is 15 residues long. CDR3 nucleotide sequence: TGCGCCAGCAGCAGCTCTGGGGGAGGAGGGGAGACCCAGTACTTC. It codes for CASSSSGGGGETQYF.

The V gene is TRBV28, the J gene TRBJ2-2; 8 nucleotides match TRBD2. The CDR3 is made up of 15 amino acids. Trimming took 5 bases from V and 2 from J; bases not matched to a gene: 4. Germline CDR1 and CDR2: MDHEN and SYDVKM. CDR3 protein: CASSLSGINTGELFF. As DNA, the CDR3 is TGTGCCAGCAGTCTTAGCGGGATAAACACCGGGGAGCTGTTTTTT.

This chain uses TRBV28 with TRBJ1-2; D ambiguous. Germline V gives CDR1 MDHEN, CDR2 SYDVKM. Trimming took 10 bases from V and 2 from J, leaving 11 bases between them. The CDR3 is made up of 12 amino acids. CDR3 nucleotides: TGTGCCACCGCACAGCTAAACTATGGCTACACCTTC. As protein: CATAQLNYGYTF.

The V and J genes are TRBV9 and TRBJ2-7; TRBD2 matches 10 bases. Germline CDR1 SGDLS, CDR2 YYNGEE. After removal of 3 bases from V and 2 bases from J, the junction contained 14 bases not matched to a gene. This CDR3 is 18 amino acids long. CDR3 amino acids: CASSERTTGTSEPYEQYF. CDR3 nucleotide sequence: TGTGCCAGCAGCGAGAGGACCACCGGGACTAGCGAACCCTACGAGCAGTACTTC.